The 31 T cell receptor beta chains reported below all come from one sample, sequenced in a study of blood T cell repertoires in COVID-19. Sequencing was performed with immunoSEQ multiplex PCR; in TCRdb, only in-frame clones are kept and a portion is missing. The sample yields about 130,000 clones, about 76% seen once. Sequenced material: peripheral blood. The receptors stem from a man at least 80 years old with acute or convalescent COVID-19.

V usage is TRBV21-1 and J usage is TRBJ1-1. TRBV21-1 has pseudogene status. CDR3 length equals 14 residues. The CDR3 spells CATFYRRMNTEAFF. Here the CDR3 DNA reads TGTGCCACCTTCTATCGGAGAATGAACACTGAAGCTTTCTTT.

The chain employs TRBV21-1 and TRBJ1-1; the listed D gene, TRBD1, was not tested against the DNA. TRBV21-1 is annotated as a pseudogene. The CDR3 has 19 amino acids. In DNA, the CDR3 is TGTGCCAGCAGTCCAGGGTTAGGTGAGACAGGGGGCTCGAACACTGAAGCTTTCTTT. This sequence encodes CASSPGLGETGGSNTEAFF.

V and J are TRBV9 and TRBJ2-1, with TRBD1 identical over 7 bases. Trimming cost V 3 bases and J 5 bases; bases outside gene matches: 5. The CDR3 is 14 residues long. Germline CDR1 reads SGDLS; CDR2 reads YYNGEE. Here the CDR3 DNA reads TGTGCCAGCAGCGGAAGGGACAGTAACAATGAGCAGTTCTTC. Translation gives CASSGRDSNNEQFF.

About this clone itself: This sample includes further DNA sequences coding for the same CDR3. The rearrangement links TRBV19 to TRBJ1-6, with 7 nucleotides matching TRBD1. Germline CDR1 is LNHDA and CDR2 is SQIVND (reference sequence). Trimming removed 5 bases from V and 4 bases from J; junction bases left unmatched: 5. The CDR3 is 15 amino acids. Written as DNA, the CDR3 is TGTGCCAGTAGTCCCGGGACAGTATATAATTCACCCCTCCACTTT. Its translation is CASSPGTVYNSPLHF.

J is TRBJ1-1 and V is TRBV3-1 (or the pseudogene TRBV3-2); a possible D gene is TRBD1 (5 bases). The CDR3 runs to 15 residues. The germline V gene encodes CDR1 LGHDT and CDR2 YNNKEL (reference sequence). V was cut by 1 base and J by 4 bases, with 13 bases left in between. CDR3 in DNA: TGTGCCAGCAGCCAAGCTGGGGGAGGAATCACTGAAGCTTTCTTT. It encodes CASSQAGGGITEAFF.

The chain has TRBV5-1 and TRBJ2-1; D is unclear. Trimming shortened V by 9 bases and J by 4 bases, and 14 bases separated the two germline ends. This CDR3 has 13 amino acids. The germline CDR1 and CDR2 sequences are SGHRS and YFSETQ. The CDR3 bases are TGCGCCACTACGACTGACCTATACAATGAGCAGTTCTTC. Protein sequence: CATTTDLYNEQFF. The full variable domain, completed using reference TRBV5-1 and TRBJ2-1, is KAGVTQTPRYLIKTRGQQVTLSCSPISGHRSVSWYQQTPGQGLQFLFEYFSETQRNKGNFPGRFSGRQFSNSRSEMNVSTLELGDSALYLCATTTDLYNEQFFGPGTRLTVL.

Written as DNA, the CDR3 is TGCGCCAGGGTACTAACCCAGTACTTC. Its protein is CARVLTQYF. J is TRBJ2-5 and V is TRBV23-1; no clear D gene. TRBV23-1 counts as an open reading frame of uncertain function. This CDR3 region has 9 residues. V was trimmed by 9 bases and J by 8 bases, leaving 7 bases between them.

V is TRBV5-4 and J is TRBJ2-5; weak D call: TRBD2 (6 bases). Per the germline V gene, CDR1 is SGHNT and CDR2 is YYREEE (reference sequence). The CDR3 covers 14 residues. V lost 3 bases to trimming and J lost 0 bases, with 9 bases between them. CDR3 sequence: CASSSGLYQETQYF. The CDR3 nucleotides read TGTGCCAGCAGCTCGGGACTCTACCAAGAGACCCAGTACTTC. Drawing the rest from reference TRBV5-4 and TRBJ2-5, the complete variable domain is ETGVTQSPTHLIKTRGQQVTLRCSSQSGHNTVSWYQQALGQGPQFIFQYYREEENGRGNFPPRFSGLQFPNYSSELNVNALELDDSALYLCASSSGLYQETQYFGPGTRLLVL.

The V call is TRBV5-6, the J call TRBJ2-7, with D unresolved. This CDR3 has 15 residues. CDR1 is SGHDT and CDR2 is YYEEEE in the germline V gene. Trimming removed 3 bases at V and 3 bases at J, with 16 bases between. DNA for the CDR3: TGTGCCAGCAGCTCCACCTTGGTAGCATTCTACGAGCAGTACTTC. It encodes CASSSTLVAFYEQYF.

This sequence joins TRBV18 and TRBJ2-1; D is undetermined. The CDR3 covers 15 residues. Trimming shortened V by 3 bases and J by 3 bases, and 12 bases separated the two germline ends. Germline V lookup: CDR1 KGHSH, CDR2 LQKENI. This CDR3 reads CASSPNNNDYNEQFF. For the CDR3, the DNA is TGTGCCAGCTCACCGAATAACAATGACTACAATGAGCAGTTCTTC.

This sequence joins TRBV20-1 and TRBJ2-3; 8 bases fit TRBD2. The CDR3 extends over 14 amino acids. With V trimmed by 3 bases and J by 4 bases, 6 bases remained unmatched. The germline gives CDR1 DFQATT, CDR2 SNEGSKA (reference sequence). DNA of the CDR3: TGCAGTGCTAGTGTTCGGGGGGGCGCAGATACGCAGTATTTT. It specifies CSASVRGGADTQYF.

V is TRBV7-2 and J is TRBJ2-5; D may be TRBD2 (6 bases). Germline values: CDR1 SGHTA, CDR2 FQGNSA. The CDR3 consists of 14 residues. V was trimmed by 1 base and J by 5 bases, leaving 11 bases between them. The CDR3 DNA sequence: TGTGCCAGCAGCTTAGTCTTTAGCGGCGAGACCCAGTACTTC. This sequence encodes CASSLVFSGETQYF. The variable domain in full, completed from reference TRBV7-2 and TRBJ2-5, reads GAGVSQSPSNKVTEKGKDVELRCDPISGHTALYWYRQSLGQGLEFLIYFQGNSAPDKSGLPSDRFSAERTGGSVSTLTIQRTQQEDSAVYLCASSLVFSGETQYFGPGTRLLVL.

This sequence joins TRBV6-2 or TRBV6-3 and TRBJ1-1, with 7 bases matching TRBD1. This CDR3 comprises 16 residues. CDR1 is MNHEY and CDR2 is SVGEGT in the germline V gene. V gave up 0 bases and J gave up 0 bases; unmatched junction bases: 4. The CDR3 DNA is TGTGCCAGCAGTTACTCGACAGGGCGGGTGAACACTGAAGCTTTCTTT. Protein: CASSYSTGRVNTEAFF.

This clone was recorded only once. The chain carries TRBV2 and TRBJ1-6; a possible D gene is TRBD1 (5 bases). The ends were cut back, 3 bases at V and 10 bases at J, with 13 bases in the middle. Germline V gene sequence: CDR1 SNHLY, CDR2 FYNNEI. The CDR3 spans 14 residues. The CDR3: CASSDVQGKSPLHF. CDR3 DNA: TGTGCCAGCAGTGATGTGCAGGGCAAGTCACCCCTCCACTTT.

The chain links TRBV6-5 to TRBJ2-7; 8 nucleotides line up with TRBD1. The CDR3 is 15 amino acids. CDR1 and CDR2 (germline): MNHEY, SVGAGI. With V trimmed by 0 bases and J by 4 bases, 5 bases remained unmatched. The CDR3 loop reads CASSYSTGGGYEQYF. The DNA for the CDR3 is TGTGCCAGCAGTTACTCTACAGGGGGTGGGTACGAGCAGTACTTC.

The chain uses TRBV7-9 and TRBJ2-1, with 11 bases that match TRBD1. Germline lookup yields CDR1 SEHNR and CDR2 FQNEAQ (reference sequence). V lost 4 bases to trimming and J lost 6 bases; unmatched junction nucleotides: 2. The CDR3 runs to 14 residues. CDR3 loop: CASSWGTGGNEQFF. The CDR3 coding sequence is TGTGCCAGCAGCTGGGGGACAGGGGGCAATGAGCAGTTCTTC.

CDR3 loop: CASSSPYGRGATGELFF. CDR3 DNA sequence: TGTGCCAGCAGCTCACCTTATGGGCGGGGGGCCACCGGGGAGCTGTTTTTT. This chain joins TRBV11-2 and TRBJ2-2, with TRBD2 matching over 8 bases. Germline loops: CDR1 SGHAT, CDR2 FQNNGV. J was trimmed by 4 bases and V by 4 bases; bases with no gene match: 11. The CDR3 totals 17 residues. Based on the CDR3 plus reference TRBV11-2 and TRBJ2-2, the full variable domain is EAGVAQSPRYKIIEKRQSVAFWCNPISGHATLYWYQQILGQGPKLLIQFQNNGVVDDSQLPKDRFSAERLKGVDSTLKIQPAKLEDSAVYLCASSSPYGRGATGELFFGEGSRLTVL.

The chain links TRBV4-3 to TRBJ2-7; 9 bases line up with TRBD1. The trim removed 0 bases at V and 4 bases at J, leaving 7 bases unmatched. The CDR3 has 16 amino acids. Per germline, CDR1 LGHNA and CDR2 YSLEER. This chain's CDR3 is CASSQDTGTGRYEQYF. The CDR3 nucleotides read TGCGCCAGCAGCCAAGATACAGGGACAGGGCGTTACGAGCAGTACTTC.

The chain carries TRBV6-5 and TRBJ1-5, with 9 bases aligning to TRBD1. The CDR3 is 14 amino acids. Germline loops: CDR1 MNHEY, CDR2 SVGAGI. The ends lost 8 bases at V and 6 bases at J; junction bases unmatched: 8. The CDR3 here is CASGGTGHLQPQHF. The CDR3 nucleotides read TGTGCCAGCGGCGGGACAGGGCATCTTCAGCCCCAGCATTTT.

This sequence joins TRBV6-5 and TRBJ1-6; D is unclear. V lost 7 bases and J lost 5, with 9 bases in between. Germline V CDR1 and CDR2: MNHEY, SVGAGI. This CDR3 is 13 amino acids long. The CDR3 here is CASIRDNNSPLHF. The CDR3 bases are TGTGCCAGCATACGGGATAATAATTCACCCCTCCACTTT.

The V and J genes are TRBV7-2 and TRBJ2-5; possibly TRBD2 for D (5 bases). The V end was cut by 2 bases, the J end by 5 bases, with 15 bases between. Per the germline V gene, CDR1 is SGHTA and CDR2 is FQGNSA. There are 15 residues in the CDR3. Written as DNA, the CDR3 is TGTGCCAGCAGCTTAAGGCCTCGGGGTGGGGAGACCCAGTACTTC. The encoded protein is CASSLRPRGGETQYF.

The CDR3 sequence is CATSRDDRASNTEAFF. The CDR3 DNA follows: TGTGCCACCAGCAGAGATGACAGGGCTTCCAACACTGAAGCTTTCTTT. The chain links TRBV15 to TRBJ1-1; TRBD1 agrees at 7 bases. J lost 2 bases, V lost 0 bases, and 6 bases had no gene match. CDR3 length: 16 residues. Germline V gene sequence: CDR1 LNHNV, CDR2 YYDKDF (reference sequence). Together with reference TRBV15 and TRBJ1-1, the CDR3 gives the full variable domain: DAMVIQNPRYQVTQFGKPVTLSCSQTLNHNVMYWYQQKSSQAPKLLFHYYDKDFNNEADTPDNFQSRRPNTSFCFLDIRSPGLGDTAMYLCATSRDDRASNTEAFFGQGTRLTVV.

In this sample, this clone turned up once. The CDR3 sequence: CASSLTAGTSGGARETQYF. As DNA, the CDR3 is TGTGCCAGCAGCTTAACGGCGGGGACTAGCGGGGGGGCTCGGGAGACCCAGTACTTC. The V gene is TRBV7-2, the J gene TRBJ2-5, with 16 bases aligning to TRBD2. With 2 bases clipped from V and 5 bases from J, the junction kept 11 bases outside the gene matches. CDR3 length: 19 amino acids. Germline CDR1 reads SGHTA; CDR2 reads FQGNSA.

V gene TRBV3-1 (or the pseudogene TRBV3-2) combines with J gene TRBJ1-6; 8 positions match TRBD1. J gave up 7 bases and V 2 bases, and 7 bases lay outside the gene matches. The germline gives CDR1 LGHDT, CDR2 YNNKEL (reference sequence). The CDR3 covers 16 residues. The CDR3 is CASSQLQGAGNSPLHF. In DNA form, the CDR3 reads TGTGCCAGCAGCCAACTTCAGGGGGCGGGAAATTCACCCCTCCACTTT.

CDR3 coding DNA: TGTGCCAGCAACCCCTGGGCGGGCTACACAGATACGCAGTATTTT. Translating it yields CASNPWAGYTDTQYF. The chain recombines TRBV6-2 or TRBV6-3 with TRBJ2-3; D might be TRBD2 (5 bases). This CDR3 is 15 amino acids long. Trimming shortened V by 7 bases and J by 2 bases, and 16 bases separated the two germline ends. Looked up from germline, CDR1 is MNHEY and CDR2 is SVGEGT.

CDR3 region: CASSHFSGNTIYF. DNA of the CDR3: TGTGCCAGCAGCCACTTCTCTGGAAACACCATATATTTT. The V call is TRBV3-1 (or the pseudogene TRBV3-2), the J call TRBJ1-3; D uncertain. Trimming stripped 3 bases from V and 0 bases from J, with 3 bases between. The CDR3 is 13 residues long. Germline CDR1 and CDR2: LGHDT and YNNKEL (reference sequence).

The V gene is TRBV3-1 (or the pseudogene TRBV3-2), the J gene TRBJ2-2; TRBD1 matches 7 bases. Losses at the gene ends were 1 base for V and 4 bases for J; bases not matched to a gene: 0. Germline values: CDR1 LGHDT, CDR2 YNNKEL (reference sequence). The CDR3 sequence is 14 residues long. The CDR3 reads CASSQGQGTGELFF. DNA of the CDR3: TGTGCCAGCAGCCAAGGACAGGGCACCGGGGAGCTGTTTTTT.

The chain combines TRBV20-1 with TRBJ1-3; D not certain. Germline CDR1 is DFQATT and CDR2 is SNEGSKA (reference sequence). The V end lost 6 bases, the J end lost 0 bases, and 3 bases lay between the germline ends. The CDR3 covers 11 residues. CDR3 in amino acids: CSARSGNTIYF. The DNA of the CDR3 is TGCAGTGCCCGCTCTGGAAACACCATATATTTT.

The rearrangement uses TRBV6-5 and TRBJ2-5; 8 positions match TRBD1. CDR3 length: 14 residues. The junction had 5 bases not matched to a gene; V was cut back by 4 bases and J by 4 bases. The germline gives CDR1 MNHEY, CDR2 SVGAGI. The DNA for the CDR3 is TGTGCCAGCAGTTGGCAGGGGGCTCCAGAGACCCAGTACTTC. It encodes CASSWQGAPETQYF.

The genes are TRBV11-3 and TRBJ2-1, with 9 bases that match TRBD1. V lost 5 bases, J lost 7 bases, and 6 bases stayed unmatched. Germline V CDR1 and CDR2: SGHNT, YENEEA. This CDR3 is 14 amino acids long. CDR3 coding DNA: TGTGCCAGCAGCCCAACGACAGGGGGGAATGAGCAGTTCTTC. It codes for CASSPTTGGNEQFF.

J is TRBJ1-5 and V is TRBV7-9, with D possibly matching TRBD1 (5 bases). V was trimmed by 7 bases and J by 2 bases, leaving 15 bases between them. The CDR3 consists of 15 residues. Germline CDR1 and CDR2: SEHNR and FQNEAQ (reference sequence). As DNA, the CDR3 is TGTGCCAGCACCCAGGGTCCGGAAGGCAATCAGCCCCAGCATTTT. Translated, it gives CASTQGPEGNQPQHF. The full variable domain, completed using reference TRBV7-9 and TRBJ1-5, is DTGVSQNPRHKITKRGQNVTFRCDPISEHNRLYWYRQTLGQGPEFLTYFQNEAQLEKSRLLSDRFSAERPKGSFSTLEIQRTEQGDSAMYLCASTQGPEGNQPQHFGDGTRLSIL.